This TCR beta chain was sequenced in a study of blood T cells in healthy people across ages. This CDR3 is 18 amino acids long. Trimming removed 0 bases from V and 0 bases from J; junction bases left unmatched: 6. CDR1 and CDR2 from the germline V gene are KGHSH and LQKENI. A second about 7 to 12 cycle PCR used barcoded and J-beta primers. A single record per CDR3 protein comes from TCRdb applying MiXCR to the 5' RACE reads. This table holds 750,000 or so distinct CDR3 sequences, around 25% found once. Researchers report isolating at least 6 million PBMCs per sample. The same sample was also used in a study of T cells of mothers and their children. As that study records: Related mother-child pairs shared slightly more overlap than unrelated pairs, but the difference was non-significant.

Sequences were obtained from blood. The chain recombines TRBV18 with TRBJ2-2, with 8 nucleotides matching TRBD1. The sequence derives from a boy between 10 and 17 years old in good health. Written as DNA, the CDR3 is TGTGCCAGCTCACCACCGTCGACAGGGGCCTCGAACACCGGGGAGCTGTTTTTT. As protein: CASSPPSTGASNTGELFF.